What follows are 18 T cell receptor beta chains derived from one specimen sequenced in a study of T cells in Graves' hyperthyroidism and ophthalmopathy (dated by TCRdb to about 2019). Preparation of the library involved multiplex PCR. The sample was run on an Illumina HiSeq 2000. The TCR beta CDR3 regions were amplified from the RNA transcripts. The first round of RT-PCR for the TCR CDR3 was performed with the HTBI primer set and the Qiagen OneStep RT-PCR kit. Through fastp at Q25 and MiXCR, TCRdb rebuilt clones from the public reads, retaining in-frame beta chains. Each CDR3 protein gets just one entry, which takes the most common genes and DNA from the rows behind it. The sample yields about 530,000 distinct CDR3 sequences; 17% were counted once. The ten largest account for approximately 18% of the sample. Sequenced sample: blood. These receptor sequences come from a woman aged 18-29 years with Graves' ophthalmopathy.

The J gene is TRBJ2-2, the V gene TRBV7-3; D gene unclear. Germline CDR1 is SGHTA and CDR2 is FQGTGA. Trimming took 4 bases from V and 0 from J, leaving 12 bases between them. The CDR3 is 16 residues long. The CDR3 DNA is TGTGCCAGCAGCTCGACCGGTGTTACGAACACCGGGGAGCTGTTTTTT. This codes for CASSSTGVTNTGELFF.

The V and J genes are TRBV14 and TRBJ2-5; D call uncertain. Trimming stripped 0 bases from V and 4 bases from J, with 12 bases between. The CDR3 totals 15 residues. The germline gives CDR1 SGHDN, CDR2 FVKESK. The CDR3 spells CASSQDVRLGETQYF. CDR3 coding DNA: TGTGCCAGCAGCCAAGATGTCCGGTTGGGAGAGACCCAGTACTTC. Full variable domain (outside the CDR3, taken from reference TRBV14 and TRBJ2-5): EAGVTQFPSHSVIEKGQTVTLRCDPISGHDNLYWYRRVMGKEIKFLLHFVKESKQDESGMPNNRFLAERTGGTYSTLKVQPAELEDSGVYFCASSQDVRLGETQYFGPGTRLLVL.

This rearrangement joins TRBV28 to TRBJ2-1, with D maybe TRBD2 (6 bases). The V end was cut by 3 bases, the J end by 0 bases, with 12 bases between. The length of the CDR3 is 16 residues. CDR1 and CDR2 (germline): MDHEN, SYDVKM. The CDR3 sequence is CASSFMGLLSYNEQFF. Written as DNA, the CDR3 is TGTGCCAGCAGTTTTATGGGACTGCTCTCCTACAATGAGCAGTTCTTC. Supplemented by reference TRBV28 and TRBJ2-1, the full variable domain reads DVKVTQSSRYLVKRTGEKVFLECVQDMDHENMFWYRQDPGLGLRLIYFSYDVKMKEKGDIPEGYSVSREKKERFSLILESASTNQTSMYLCASSFMGLLSYNEQFFGPGTRLTVL.

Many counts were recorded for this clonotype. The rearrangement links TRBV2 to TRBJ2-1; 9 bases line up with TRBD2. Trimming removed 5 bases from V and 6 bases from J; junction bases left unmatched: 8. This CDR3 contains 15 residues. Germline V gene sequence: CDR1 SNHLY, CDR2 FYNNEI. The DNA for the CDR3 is TGTGCCAGCAGTCCTAGCGGGGCCCCGGTCAATGAGCAGTTCTTC. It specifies CASSPSGAPVNEQFF.

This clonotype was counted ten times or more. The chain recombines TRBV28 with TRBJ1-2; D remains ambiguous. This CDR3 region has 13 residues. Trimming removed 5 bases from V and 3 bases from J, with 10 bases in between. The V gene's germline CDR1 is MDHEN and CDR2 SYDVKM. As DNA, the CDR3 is TGTGCCAGCAGTGAGATAGGTGACTATGGCTACACCTTC. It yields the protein CASSEIGDYGYTF.

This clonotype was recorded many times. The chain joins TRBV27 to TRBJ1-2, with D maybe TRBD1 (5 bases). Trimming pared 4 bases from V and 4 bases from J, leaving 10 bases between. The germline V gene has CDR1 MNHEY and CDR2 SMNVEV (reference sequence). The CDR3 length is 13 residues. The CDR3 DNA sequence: TGTGCCAGCAGTTACCGGGACGGCTATGGCTACACCTTC. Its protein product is CASSYRDGYGYTF.

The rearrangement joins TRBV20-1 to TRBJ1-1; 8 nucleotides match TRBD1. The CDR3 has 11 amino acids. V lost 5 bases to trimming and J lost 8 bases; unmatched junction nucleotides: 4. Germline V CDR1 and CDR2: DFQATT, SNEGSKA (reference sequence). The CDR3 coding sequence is TGCAGTGCTCAAGGGGACAGGGAAGCTTTCTTT. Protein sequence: CSAQGDREAFF.

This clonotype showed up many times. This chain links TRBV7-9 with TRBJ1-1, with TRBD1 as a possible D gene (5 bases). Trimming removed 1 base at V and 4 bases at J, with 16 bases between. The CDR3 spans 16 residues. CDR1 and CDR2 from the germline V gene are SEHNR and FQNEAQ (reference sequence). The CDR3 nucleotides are TGTGCCAGCAGCTTAGGGGTTGCGGGCAGGGTCACTGAAGCTTTCTTT. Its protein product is CASSLGVAGRVTEAFF. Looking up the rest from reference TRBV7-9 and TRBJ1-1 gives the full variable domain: DTGVSQNPRHKITKRGQNVTFRCDPISEHNRLYWYRQTLGQGPEFLTYFQNEAQLEKSRLLSDRFSAERPKGSFSTLEIQRTEQGDSAMYLCASSLGVAGRVTEAFFGQGTRLTVV.

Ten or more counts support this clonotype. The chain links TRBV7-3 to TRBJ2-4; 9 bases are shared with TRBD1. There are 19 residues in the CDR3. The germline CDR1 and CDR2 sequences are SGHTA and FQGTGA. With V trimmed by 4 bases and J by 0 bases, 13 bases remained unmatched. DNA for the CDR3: TGTGCCAGCAGCTCAAAAACCGGGACAGGGAGACTAGCCAAAAACATTCAGTACTTC. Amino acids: CASSSKTGTGRLAKNIQYF.

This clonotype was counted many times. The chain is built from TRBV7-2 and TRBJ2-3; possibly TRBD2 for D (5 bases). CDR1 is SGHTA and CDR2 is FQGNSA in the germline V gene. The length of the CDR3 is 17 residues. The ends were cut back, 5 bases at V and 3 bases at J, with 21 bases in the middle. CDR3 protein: CASSTGLPSWATDTQYF. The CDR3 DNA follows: TGTGCCAGCAGCACTGGACTTCCCAGCTGGGCTACAGATACGCAGTATTTT.

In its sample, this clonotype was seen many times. The CDR3 DNA reads as TGTGCCAGCAGCCGCGACAGGGCTACGGGTTATGCTTTCTTT. Translation gives CASSRDRATGYAFF. This sequence joins TRBV7-9 and TRBJ1-1, with 7 bases identical to TRBD1. CDR1 and CDR2 (germline): SEHNR, FQNEAQ (reference sequence). Unmatched junction bases numbered 14, after V lost 5 bases and J lost 11 bases. The CDR3 length is 14 residues.

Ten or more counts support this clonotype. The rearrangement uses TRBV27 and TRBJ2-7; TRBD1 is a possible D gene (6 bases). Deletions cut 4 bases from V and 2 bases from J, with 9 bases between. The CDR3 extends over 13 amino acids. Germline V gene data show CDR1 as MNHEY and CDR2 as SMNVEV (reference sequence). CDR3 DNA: TGTGCCAGCAGTTACAGGGTAACCTACGAGCAGTACTTC. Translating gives CASSYRVTYEQYF.

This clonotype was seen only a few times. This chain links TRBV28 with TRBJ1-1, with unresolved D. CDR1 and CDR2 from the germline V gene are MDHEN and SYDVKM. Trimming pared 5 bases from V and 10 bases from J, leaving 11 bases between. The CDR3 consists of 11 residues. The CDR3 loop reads CASSPDSGAFF. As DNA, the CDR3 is TGTGCCAGCAGTCCCGACTCCGGAGCTTTCTTT.

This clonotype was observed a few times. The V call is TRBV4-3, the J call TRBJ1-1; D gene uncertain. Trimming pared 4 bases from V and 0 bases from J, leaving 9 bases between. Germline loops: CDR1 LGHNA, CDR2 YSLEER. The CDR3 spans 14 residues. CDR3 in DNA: TGCGCCAGCAGCCTCACAGCCTTGAACACTGAAGCTTTCTTT. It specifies CASSLTALNTEAFF.

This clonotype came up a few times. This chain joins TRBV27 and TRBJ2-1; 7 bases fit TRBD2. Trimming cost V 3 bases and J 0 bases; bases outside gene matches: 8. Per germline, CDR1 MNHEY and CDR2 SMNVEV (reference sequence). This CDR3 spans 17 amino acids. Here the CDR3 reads CASSFLADTSSYNEQFF. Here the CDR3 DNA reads TGTGCCAGCAGTTTTCTAGCGGATACGAGCTCCTACAATGAGCAGTTCTTC.

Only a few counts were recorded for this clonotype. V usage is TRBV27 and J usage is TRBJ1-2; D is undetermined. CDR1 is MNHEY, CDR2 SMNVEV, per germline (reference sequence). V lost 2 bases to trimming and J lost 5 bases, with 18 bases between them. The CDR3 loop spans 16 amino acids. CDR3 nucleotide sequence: TGTGCCAGCAGTTTAGTTTTTTTCGGTAACCCATATGGCTACACCTTC. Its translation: CASSLVFFGNPYGYTF.

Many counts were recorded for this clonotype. As DNA, the CDR3 is TGTGCCAGTGCGGGTCGGAGCTCCTACGAGCAGTACTTC. Protein: CASAGRSSYEQYF. V usage is TRBV6-1 and J usage is TRBJ2-7; the D gene is possibly TRBD2 (5 bases). Germline CDR1 reads MNHNS; CDR2 reads SASEGT. The CDR3 spans 13 residues. V was cut by 9 bases and J by 0 bases, with 12 bases left in between.

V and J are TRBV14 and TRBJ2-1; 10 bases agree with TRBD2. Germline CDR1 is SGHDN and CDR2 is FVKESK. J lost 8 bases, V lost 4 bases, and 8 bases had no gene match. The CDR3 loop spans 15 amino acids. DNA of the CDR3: TGTGCCAGCAGCCTAACTAGCGGGACTTTGGATGAGCAGTTCTTC. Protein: CASSLTSGTLDEQFF.